Below are 16 T cell receptor beta chains sequenced from a single sample in a study of cytomegalovirus exposure and HLA in healthy donors (dated by TCRdb to about 2017). The library relied on the immunoSEQ multiplex PCR assay. For the multiplex PCR, a mixture combining 60 forward primers for TCR Vbeta segments and 13 reverse primers for TCR Jbeta segments was used. The clones in this table, taken by TCRdb from immuneACCESS, are in-frame only. Not every clone is retained; where verified, under half of the shortfall comes from an unresolved V gene, and the cause of the rest is unknown. This sample comprises 150,000 to 200,000 clones, roughly three quarters of them detected only once. The top ten constitute 1.5% to 2% of the sample. Sequencing was done on a sample of PBMCs. The receptors were gathered from a woman in her fifties or sixties in good health and CMV-seronegative.

The V call is TRBV19, the J call TRBJ2-7; TRBD1 agrees at 7 bases. The CDR3 contains 15 residues. Germline CDR1 LNHDA, CDR2 SQIVND (reference sequence). Trimming at V came to 6 bases and at J to 3 bases, leaving 11 bases not matched to a gene. The CDR3 bases are TGTGCCAGTAGGGACACGGGACAGATGGTCTACGAGCAGTACTTC. Its protein product is CASRDTGQMVYEQYF.

The V and J genes are TRBV6-5 and TRBJ2-1; 9 positions agree with TRBD1. Germline CDR1 reads MNHEY; CDR2 reads SVGAGI. Germline trimming cut 4 bases from V and 8 bases from J; bases unmatched to any gene: 12. The CDR3 has 16 residues. This CDR3 is CASSSPRGQGKDEQFF. The CDR3 DNA follows: TGTGCCAGCAGTTCCCCCCGGGGACAGGGCAAGGATGAGCAGTTCTTC.

The V and J genes are TRBV27 and TRBJ2-1, with a possible D match to TRBD1 (6 bases). V gave up 2 bases and J gave up 9 bases, with 8 bases separating them. Germline CDR1 reads MNHEY; CDR2 reads SMNVEV (reference sequence). The CDR3 sequence is 12 residues long. DNA for the CDR3: TGTGCCAGCAGTTTAACAGGGACTGAGCAGTTCTTC. Its protein product is CASSLTGTEQFF.

The chain couples TRBV2 to TRBJ1-5; 7 positions match TRBD1. V was pared by 4 bases and J by 6 bases, with 9 bases of the junction left unmatched. There are 15 residues in the CDR3. Germline V gene sequence: CDR1 SNHLY, CDR2 FYNNEI. The CDR3 region has the DNA TGTGCCAGCAGTGGACTCTTACAGGGGAGTCAGCCCCAGCATTTT. Its protein is CASSGLLQGSQPQHF.

V gene TRBV18 combines with J gene TRBJ1-5; 9 bases map to TRBD1. V dropped 6 bases and J dropped 4; count of bases not matched to a gene: 7. Germline V gene lookup returns CDR1 KGHSH and CDR2 LQKENI. This CDR3 region has 15 residues. Here the CDR3 reads CASSADGQGNQPQHF. CDR3 nucleotide sequence: TGTGCCAGCTCCGCCGACGGACAGGGGAATCAGCCCCAGCATTTT.

The chain has TRBV28 and TRBJ2-7, with TRBD1 matching over 8 bases. The germline gives CDR1 MDHEN, CDR2 SYDVKM. The CDR3 runs 14 residues. J gave up 0 bases and V 6 bases, and 4 bases lay outside the gene matches. In DNA, the CDR3 is TGTGCCAGCAGCTCAGGGGGCAGCTCCTACGAGCAGTACTTC. This translates into CASSSGGSSYEQYF.

J is TRBJ1-3 and V is TRBV15; TRBD1 is a possible D gene (5 bases). Trimming removed 9 bases at V and 3 bases at J, with 15 bases between. Germline CDR1 LNHNV, CDR2 YYDKDF (reference sequence). The CDR3 covers 14 residues. CDR3 loop: CATTVTVGGNTIYF. CDR3 nucleotide sequence: TGTGCCACTACAGTGACAGTTGGTGGAAACACCATATATTTT.

The chain has TRBV14 and TRBJ1-2; 7 bases are shared with TRBD1. The germline CDR1 and CDR2 sequences are SGHDN and FVKESK. J was trimmed by 4 bases and V by 2 bases; bases with no gene match: 7. The CDR3 has 15 residues. The CDR3 nucleotides are TGTGCCAGCAGCCAAAACGACAGGGCTACCTATGGCTACACCTTC. Its translation is CASSQNDRATYGYTF.

This chain connects TRBV5-4 to TRBJ2-7; TRBD2 matches 10 bases. Germline V lookup: CDR1 SGHNT, CDR2 YYREEE (reference sequence). J was trimmed by 3 bases and V by 4 bases; bases with no gene match: 1. The CDR3 loop spans 13 amino acids. This chain's CDR3 is CASSRTSGYEQYF. The CDR3 DNA sequence: TGTGCCAGCAGCCGGACTAGCGGCTACGAGCAGTACTTC.

The genes are TRBV27 and TRBJ2-7, with a weak D call TRBD1 (5 bases). V was shortened by 5 bases and J by 3 bases, with 11 bases between the two germline ends. The CDR3 loop spans 13 amino acids. Germline loops: CDR1 MNHEY, CDR2 SMNVEV (reference sequence). CDR3 amino acids: CASSNRPHYEQYF. The CDR3 nucleotides are TGTGCCAGCAGTAACAGGCCCCACTACGAGCAGTACTTC.

This clone turned up a few times. This chain uses TRBV19 with TRBJ2-2; 9 nucleotides match TRBD2. The germline gives CDR1 LNHDA, CDR2 SQIVND (reference sequence). The CDR3 loop spans 16 amino acids. V trimming: 1 base; J trimming: 3 bases; junction bases outside the gene matches: 3. The CDR3 loop reads CASSIGLAAYTGELFF. The CDR3 DNA is TGTGCCAGTAGTATAGGACTAGCGGCTTACACCGGGGAGCTGTTTTTT.

The rearrangement joins TRBV4-1 to TRBJ2-7, with 7 bases identical to TRBD2. Germline V gene sequence: CDR1 MGHRA, CDR2 YSYEKL. This CDR3 spans 13 amino acids. Losses at the gene ends were 4 bases for V and 3 bases for J; bases not matched to a gene: 3. The CDR3 here is CASSPWEGYEQYF. In nucleotides, the CDR3 is TGCGCCAGCAGCCCTTGGGAGGGCTACGAGCAGTACTTC.

The rearrangement joins TRBV5-8 to TRBJ2-3, with 11 bases aligning to TRBD2. This CDR3 region has 15 residues. Germline V CDR1 and CDR2: SGHTS, YDEGEE. V was pared by 4 bases and J by 5 bases, with 6 bases of the junction left unmatched. The CDR3 region is CASSKHSGREDTQYF. The DNA of the CDR3 is TGTGCCAGCAGCAAACATAGCGGGAGGGAAGATACGCAGTATTTT.

This clone was counted a single time. V gene TRBV10-3 combines with J gene TRBJ2-3, with 9 bases that match TRBD1. The CDR3 totals 15 residues. The germline gives CDR1 ENHRY, CDR2 SYGVKD. The ends lost 4 bases at V and 6 bases at J; junction bases unmatched: 8. The CDR3 is CAISVSGTGPDTQYF. As DNA, the CDR3 is TGTGCCATCAGTGTTAGTGGGACAGGGCCTGATACGCAGTATTTT.

This rearrangement joins TRBV5-5 to TRBJ2-7; D perhaps matches TRBD2 (7 bases). The CDR3 consists of 15 residues. CDR1 and CDR2 from the germline V gene are SGHKS and YYEKEE (reference sequence). Trimming removed 2 bases at V and 3 bases at J, with 15 bases between. CDR3 nucleotide sequence: TGTGCCAGCAGCTTATTTAAGGGAGGGGGCTACGAGCAGTACTTC. Its protein product is CASSLFKGGGYEQYF.

This clone was counted only a few times. J is TRBJ2-2 and V is TRBV21-1; the table gives TRBD1 as D, unverified against the DNA. TRBV21-1 is a pseudogene segment. The CDR3 sequence is 17 residues long. The CDR3 protein is CASSKGHRGMIAGELFF. DNA of the CDR3: TGTGCCAGCAGCAAAGGTCACAGGGGGATGATCGCCGGGGAGCTGTTTTTT.